This is a list of T cell receptor beta chains from one sample in a study of T cell changes during pregnancy in multiple sclerosis. The method was immunoSEQ multiplex PCR; TCRdb's version includes in-frame clones alone and lacks a portion of them. The sample includes roughly 24,000 clones, around 85% of them seen just once. The starting material was CD8+ T cells from peripheral blood mononuclear cells, obtained before pregnancy. Receptors originate from a female donor with multiple sclerosis, enrolled in a pregnancy study. Both conserved end residues are part of each CDR3. D genes are given only for firm matches. Rows give clone size only sometimes, using once, few, many, or a class for an expanded clone.

>TRBJ2-1|TRBD2|TRBV5-4|-
CASSVGTSGNNEQFF
TGTGCCAGCAGCGTCGGGACTAGCGGGAACAATGAGCAGTTCTTC
>TRBJ2-7|TRBD2|TRBV7-9|-
CASSENSGKRYEQYF
TGTGCCAGCAGCGAGAATAGCGGGAAACGCTACGAGCAGTACTTC
>TRBJ2-3|TRBD2|TRBV7-2|once
CASSFLAGVPDTQYF
TGTGCCAGCAGCTTTTTAGCGGGAGTCCCAGATACGCAGTATTTT
>TRBJ2-2|-|TRBV6-5|once
CASSYPGHTNTGELFF
TGTGCCAGCAGTTACCCGGGACATACGAACACCGGGGAGCTGTTTTTT
>TRBJ2-1|TRBD2|TRBV4-2|-
CASSLHSRGEWVNEQFF
TGTGCCAGCAGCCTACACTCCCGGGGGGAATGGGTCAATGAGCAGTTCTTC
>TRBJ2-3|TRBD2|TRBV7-9|-
CASSLWVISGGDTQYF
TGTGCCAGCAGCTTATGGGTCATTAGCGGGGGGGATACGCAGTATTTT
>TRBJ2-1|-|TRBV21-1|-
CASSTLQAHEQFF
TGTGCCAGCAGCACCCTTCAGGCACATGAGCAGTTCTTC
>TRBJ1-2|-|TRBV28|-
CASSKGVPSNYGYTF
TGTGCCAGCAGTAAAGGGGTGCCGTCTAACTATGGCTACACCTTC
>TRBJ2-1|-|TRBV4-3|-
CASSQEASDYNEQFF
TGCGCCAGCAGCCAAGAGGCCAGCGATTACAATGAGCAGTTCTTC
>TRBJ2-1|-|TRBV6-6|-
CASSYRSSDYNEQFF
TGTGCCAGCAGTTACAGGTCTAGCGACTACAATGAGCAGTTCTTC
>TRBJ1-2|-|TRBV10-3|-
CAISESGRDNYSGYTF
TGTGCCATCAGTGAGTCGGGCAGGGACAATTACTCTGGCTACACCTTC
>TRBJ2-1|TRBD1|TRBV5-1|-
CASSRGQGATNEQFF
TGCGCCAGCAGCAGAGGACAGGGGGCTACGAATGAGCAGTTCTTC
>TRBJ2-7|TRBD1|TRBV7-9|-
CASRMGTAYEQYF
TGTGCCAGCAGGATGGGGACAGCCTACGAGCAGTACTTC
>TRBJ2-2|-|TRBV10-3|-
CAISLDRNTGELFF
TGTGCCATCAGCCTAGACAGGAACACCGGGGAGCTGTTTTTT
>TRBJ2-7|-|TRBV4-1|-
CASSEGGNEQYF
TGCGCCAGCAGCGAAGGAGGTAACGAGCAGTACTTC
>TRBJ1-3|-|TRBV21-1|-
CASSKAGGSGNTIYF
TGTGCCAGCAGCAAAGCCGGGGGGTCTGGAAACACCATATATTTT
>TRBJ2-1|-|TRBV2|-
CASSPYEGGTYNEQFF
TGTGCCAGCAGCCCGTACGAGGGAGGAACCTACAATGAGCAGTTCTTC
>TRBJ2-1|-|TRBV19|-
CASSLQGRYNEQFF
TGTGCCAGTAGCCTTCAGGGGCGGTACAATGAGCAGTTCTTC
>TRBJ2-7|TRBD1|TRBV5-4|-
CASSLPGQVDEQYF
TGTGCCAGCAGCCTTCCGGGACAGGTGGACGAGCAGTACTTC
>TRBJ2-7|TRBD2|TRBV19|once
CASSIGLAGLSSYEQYF
TGTGCCAGTAGTATTGGACTAGCGGGGCTCAGCTCCTACGAGCAGTACTTC
>TRBJ1-1|-|TRBV4-3|-
CASSQDFTREGGSGAFF
TGCGCCAGCAGCCAAGATTTTACGAGGGAGGGGGGGAGCGGGGCTTTCTTT
>TRBJ1-1|TRBD1|TRBV10-3|-
CAISAGTVEAFF
TGTGCCATCAGTGCTGGGACAGTTGAAGCTTTCTTT
>TRBJ2-2|-|TRBV28|-
CASSSGLQVSDTGELFF
TGTGCCAGCAGTTCCGGCTTACAGGTTTCGGACACCGGGGAGCTGTTTTTT
>TRBJ2-7|-|TRBV7-9|-
CASSFVETYEQYF
TGTGCCAGCAGCTTCGTAGAAACCTACGAGCAGTACTTC
>TRBJ2-1|TRBD1|TRBV4-1|-
CASSQDQGAVGSSYNEQFF
TGCGCCAGCAGCCAAGATCAGGGGGCAGTGGGAAGCTCCTACAATGAGCAGTTCTTC
>TRBJ2-3|TRBD1|TRBV7-9|-
CASYPRDRGVDTQYF
TGTGCCAGCTACCCCCGGGACAGGGGAGTAGATACGCAGTATTTT
>TRBJ2-7|-|TRBV6-5|-
CASSQQGSPYEQYF
TGTGCCAGCAGTCAGCAGGGCAGTCCATACGAGCAGTACTTC
>TRBJ2-7|-|TRBV27|once
CASSPGSTLYEQYF
TGTGCCAGCAGCCCGGGATCGACCCTCTACGAGCAGTACTTC
>TRBJ1-4|TRBD1|TRBV9|-
CASSTGAEEKLFF
TGTGCCAGCTCGACAGGGGCGGAAGAAAAACTGTTTTTT
>TRBJ1-2|TRBD1|TRBV19|-
CASSIGGQLAFSGYTF
TGTGCCAGTAGTATCGGGGGACAGTTGGCTTTTTCTGGCTACACCTTC
>TRBJ2-1|TRBD2|TRBV6-1|once
CASSELAGTLNEQFF
TGTGCCAGCAGTGAACTAGCGGGAACCCTCAATGAGCAGTTCTTC
>TRBJ2-1|-|TRBV19|-
CASSNRGANNEQFF
TGTGCCAGTAGTAACCGGGGGGCGAACAATGAGCAGTTCTTC
>TRBJ2-3|-|TRBV7-9|once
CASGGSTDTQYF
TGTGCCAGCGGGGGGAGTACAGATACGCAGTATTTT
>TRBJ1-1|TRBD1|TRBV7-9|-
CASSFWPGQGPLEAFF
TGTGCCAGCAGCTTCTGGCCGGGACAGGGGCCCTTGGAAGCTTTCTTT
>TRBJ1-2|TRBD1|TRBV29-1|-
CSVAQGGNYGYTF
TGCAGCGTTGCGCAGGGGGGAAACTATGGCTACACCTTC
>TRBJ2-5|TRBD1|TRBV5-4|-
CASRDRGGETQYF
TGTGCCAGCCGGGACAGGGGAGGGGAGACCCAGTACTTC
>TRBJ2-5|TRBD1|TRBV5-1|-
CASSLQGEETQYF
TGCGCCAGCAGCTTACAGGGGGAAGAGACCCAGTACTTC
>TRBJ2-1|-|TRBV13|-
CASSFSGSYNEQFF
TGTGCCAGCAGCTTTAGCGGCTCCTACAATGAGCAGTTCTTC
>TRBJ2-5|-|TRBV7-9|-
CASSPRDTQETQYF
TGTGCCAGCAGCCCCCGGGACACCCAAGAGACCCAGTACTTC
>TRBJ1-1|-|TRBV5-4|-
CASSRTGLGNEAFF
TGTGCCAGCAGCAGAACAGGGCTGGGGAATGAAGCTTTCTTT
>TRBJ1-2|TRBD1|TRBV7-9|-
CASSALTGPDGYTF
TGTGCCAGCAGCGCCTTGACAGGGCCCGATGGCTACACCTTC
>TRBJ1-1|-|TRBV5-4|-
CASSLGDTEAFF
TGTGCCAGCAGCTTGGGCGACACTGAAGCTTTCTTT
>TRBJ2-1|-|TRBV4-3|-
CASSQNAGNEQFF
TGCGCCAGCAGCCAAAATGCGGGTAATGAGCAGTTCTTC
>TRBJ1-4|-|TRBV13|-
CASSSYGEKLFF
TGTGCCAGCAGCTCCTACGGTGAAAAACTGTTTTTT
>TRBJ1-1|-|TRBV13|-
CASSSRGIKDTEAFF
TGTGCCAGCAGCTCACGGGGGATTAAGGACACTGAAGCTTTCTTT
>TRBJ2-3|-|TRBV7-2|-
CASWSGLSTDTQYF
TGTGCCAGCTGGAGCGGGCTCTCCACAGATACGCAGTATTTT
>TRBJ1-1|TRBD1|TRBV19|-
CASSILARGPESLNTEAFF
TGTGCCAGTAGTATTCTGGCGAGGGGGCCCGAAAGTTTGAACACTGAAGCTTTCTTT
>TRBJ2-3|TRBD2|TRBV7-9|-
CASSGGLAGPDTQYF
TGTGCCAGCAGCGGAGGACTAGCGGGGCCAGATACGCAGTATTTT
>TRBJ2-1|-|TRBV6-5|-
CASSLVGTGDNEQFF
TGTGCCAGCAGTTTAGTCGGGACGGGGGACAATGAGCAGTTCTTC
>TRBJ2-1|-|TRBV4-2|few
CASSQDSTSPSNEQFF
TGTGCCAGCAGCCAAGACTCGACTTCCCCTAGTAATGAGCAGTTCTTC
>TRBJ2-1|TRBD2|TRBV5-1|-
CASSSGLAGILIHEQFF
TGCGCCAGCAGCTCAGGACTAGCGGGAATTCTTATTCATGAGCAGTTCTTC